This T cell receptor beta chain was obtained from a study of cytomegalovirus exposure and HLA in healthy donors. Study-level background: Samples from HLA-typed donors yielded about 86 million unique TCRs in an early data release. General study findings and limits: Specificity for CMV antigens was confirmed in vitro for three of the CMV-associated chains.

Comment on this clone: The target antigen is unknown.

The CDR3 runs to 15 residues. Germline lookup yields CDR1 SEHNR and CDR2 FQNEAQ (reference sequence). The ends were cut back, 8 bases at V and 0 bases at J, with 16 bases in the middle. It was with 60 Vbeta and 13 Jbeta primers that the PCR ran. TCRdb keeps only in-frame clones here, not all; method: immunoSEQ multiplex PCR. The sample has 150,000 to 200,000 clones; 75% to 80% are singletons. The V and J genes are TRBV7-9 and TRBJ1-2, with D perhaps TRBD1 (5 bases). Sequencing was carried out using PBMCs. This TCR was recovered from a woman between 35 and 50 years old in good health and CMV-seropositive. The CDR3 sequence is CASFTAGEPNYGYTF. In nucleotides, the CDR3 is TGTGCCAGCTTTACCGCGGGGGAGCCTAACTATGGCTACACCTTC. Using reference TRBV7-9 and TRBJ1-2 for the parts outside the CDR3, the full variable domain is DTGVSQNPRHKITKRGQNVTFRCDPISEHNRLYWYRQTLGQGPEFLTYFQNEAQLEKSRLLSDRFSAERPKGSFSTLEIQRTEQGDSAMYLCASFTAGEPNYGYTFGSGTRLTVV.